This T cell receptor beta chain was captured in a study of T-cell reconstitution after alpha-beta-depleted transplantation in children. Germline assignment: CDR1 DFQATT and CDR2 SNEGSKA (reference sequence). The CDR3 is 13 amino acids. V was clipped by 6 bases and J by 2 bases, with 13 bases between them. Unique molecular identifiers were used to barcode this TCRbeta library. Via MiXCR, TCRdb re-called the PCR reads, giving one row per CDR3 protein. This table holds 200,000 to 250,000 distinct CDR3 sequences, about a tenth found once. The specimen was PBMCs from the stem cell graft donor, collected from the stem cell graft. The source is a human donor who donated a stem cell graft to a child with acute lymphoblastic leukemia. This chain uses TRBV20-1 with TRBJ2-5; D not certain. The chain's CDR3 is CSAGRTGQETQYF. In nucleotides, the CDR3 is TGCAGTGCCGGCAGGACGGGTCAAGAGACCCAGTACTTC.